This T cell receptor beta chain was obtained from a study of cytomegalovirus exposure and HLA in healthy donors. Study findings and constraints: Later analysis associated a missense DCLRE1C variant with TCR beta V- and J-gene trimming.

The CDR3 has 15 residues. Germline CDR1 is LNHDA and CDR2 is SQIVND (reference sequence). After removal of 5 bases from V and 9 bases from J, the junction contained 12 bases not matched to a gene. In the case of this clone: The antigen is not known.

The primer mix had 60 Vbeta and 13 Jbeta primers. In the authors' methods: In a later analysis, 10 million to 11 million of 83 million or so unique beta chains occurred in at least two donors. The method was immunoSEQ multiplex PCR; TCRdb's version includes in-frame clones alone and lacks a portion of them. D and trimming were read from the DNA, whereas the V and J calls and clone size are those reported in that table. The table records around 130,000 clones, approximately 85% of them present only once. The sequenced sample was PBMCs. This clonotype was sampled from a woman between 25 and 40 years old in good health and CMV-seropositive. This rearrangement joins TRBV19 to TRBJ1-2; 10 bases map to TRBD1. DNA for the CDR3: TGTGCCAGTAGTCCCGCGCCATGGGACAGGGGCCGCTACACCTTC. It is translated as CASSPAPWDRGRYTF.